The clone carrying this T cell receptor (beta chain) has ten or more counts. The sample originates from a study of T cells in Graves' hyperthyroidism and ophthalmopathy. For the study at large: Peripheral blood draws took place at initial diagnosis, ahead of any treatment.

The CDR3 regions of TCR beta were amplified from RNA transcripts. Researchers ran a first-round RT-PCR on the TCR CDR3 using the HTBI primer set. Via MiXCR, TCRdb re-called the multiplex PCR reads, giving one row per CDR3 protein. The sample lists hundreds of thousands of distinct CDR3 sequences, about 12% occurring once. The sequenced sample was blood. The sequence was obtained from a woman between 18 and 29 years old with Graves' hyperthyroidism.

The CDR3 sequence: CASSEVTTNEKLFF. The CDR3 DNA is TGTGCCAGCAGTGAAGTGACCACTAATGAAAAACTGTTTTTT. The chain has TRBV2 and TRBJ1-4, with D uncertain. This CDR3 contains 14 residues. Trimming pared 1 base from V and 2 bases from J, leaving 5 bases between. Germline assignment: CDR1 SNHLY and CDR2 FYNNEI.